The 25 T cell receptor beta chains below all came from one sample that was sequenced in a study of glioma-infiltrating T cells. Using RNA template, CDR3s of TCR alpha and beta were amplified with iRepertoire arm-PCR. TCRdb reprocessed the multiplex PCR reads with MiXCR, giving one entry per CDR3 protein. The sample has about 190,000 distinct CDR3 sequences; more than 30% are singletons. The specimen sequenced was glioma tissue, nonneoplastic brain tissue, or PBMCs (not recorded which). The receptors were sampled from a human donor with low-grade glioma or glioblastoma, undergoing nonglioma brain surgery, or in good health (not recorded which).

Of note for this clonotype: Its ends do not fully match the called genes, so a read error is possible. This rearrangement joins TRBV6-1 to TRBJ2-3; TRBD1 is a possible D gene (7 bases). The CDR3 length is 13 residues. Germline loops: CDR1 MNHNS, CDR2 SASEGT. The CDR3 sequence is CASGGAGTDTKYF. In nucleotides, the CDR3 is TGTGCAAGCGGAGGGGCGGGGACAGATACGAAGTATTTT.

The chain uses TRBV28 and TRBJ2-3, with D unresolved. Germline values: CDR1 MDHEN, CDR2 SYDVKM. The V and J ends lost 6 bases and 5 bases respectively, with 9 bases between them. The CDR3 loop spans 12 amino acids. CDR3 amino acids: CASRGRLDTQYF. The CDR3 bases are TGTGCCAGCAGGGGTAGACTAGATACGCAGTATTTT.

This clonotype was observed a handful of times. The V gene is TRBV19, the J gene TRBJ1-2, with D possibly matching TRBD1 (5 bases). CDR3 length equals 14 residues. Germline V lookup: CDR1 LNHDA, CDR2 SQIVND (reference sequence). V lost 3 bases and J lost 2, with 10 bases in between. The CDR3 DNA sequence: TGTGCCAGTAGTATGGCAGGGATCAACTATGGCTACACCTTC. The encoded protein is CASSMAGINYGYTF.

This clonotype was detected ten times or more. CDR3 region: CSARWRNQETQYF. The CDR3 DNA reads TGCAGTGCTAGATGGCGGAACCAAGAGACCCAGTACTTC. V usage is TRBV20-1 and J usage is TRBJ2-5; D not resolved. The V end was cut by 2 bases, the J end by 0 bases, with 7 bases between. Germline CDR1 and CDR2: DFQATT and SNEGSKA (reference sequence). There are 13 residues in the CDR3.

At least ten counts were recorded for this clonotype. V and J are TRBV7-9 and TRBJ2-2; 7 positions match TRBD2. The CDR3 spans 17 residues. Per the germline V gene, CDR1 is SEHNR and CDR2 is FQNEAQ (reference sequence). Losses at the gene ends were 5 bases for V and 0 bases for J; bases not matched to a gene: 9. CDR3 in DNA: TGTGCCAGCAGCGCGTCACTAGCGAGCGCGAACACCGGGGAGCTGTTTTTT. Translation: CASSASLASANTGELFF.

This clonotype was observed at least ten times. CDR3 DNA sequence: TGTGCCAGCAGTCCCAGACAGGGCGCTAATGAAAAACTGTTTTTT. Amino acids: CASSPRQGANEKLFF. The rearrangement uses TRBV27 and TRBJ1-4, with 7 bases that match TRBD1. V trimming: 5 bases; J trimming: 3 bases; junction bases outside the gene matches: 6. CDR3 length: 15 residues. CDR1 MNHEY and CDR2 SMNVEV come from the germline V gene (reference sequence).

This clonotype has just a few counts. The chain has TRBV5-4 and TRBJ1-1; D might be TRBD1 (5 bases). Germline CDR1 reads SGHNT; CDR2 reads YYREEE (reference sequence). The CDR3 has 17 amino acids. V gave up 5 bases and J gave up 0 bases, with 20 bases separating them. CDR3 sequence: CASSYGPGGGMNTEAFF. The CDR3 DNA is TGTGCCAGCAGTTATGGGCCAGGCGGGGGTATGAACACTGAAGCTTTCTTT. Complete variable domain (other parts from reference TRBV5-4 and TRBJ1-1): ETGVTQSPTHLIKTRGQQVTLRCSSQSGHNTVSWYQQALGQGPQFIFQYYREEENGRGNFPPRFSGLQFPNYSSELNVNALELDDSALYLCASSYGPGGGMNTEAFFGQGTRLTVV.

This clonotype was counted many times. The CDR3 DNA follows: TGTGCCAGCAGCGAGGGGATCAACTACGAGCAGTACTTC. Translating it yields CASSEGINYEQYF. V and J are TRBV6-1 and TRBJ2-7; perhaps D is TRBD1 or TRBD2 (5 bases each). Germline loops: CDR1 MNHNS, CDR2 SASEGT. The CDR3 is made up of 13 amino acids. The V and J ends lost 6 bases and 3 bases respectively, with 12 bases between them.

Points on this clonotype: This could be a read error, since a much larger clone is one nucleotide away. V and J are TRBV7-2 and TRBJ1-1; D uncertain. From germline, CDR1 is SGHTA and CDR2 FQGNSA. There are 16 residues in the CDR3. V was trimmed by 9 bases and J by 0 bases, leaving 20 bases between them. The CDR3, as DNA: TGTGCCAGAAGCGCTTCCTTGACATTCCTGAACACTGAAGCTTTCTTT. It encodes CARSASLTFLNTEAFF. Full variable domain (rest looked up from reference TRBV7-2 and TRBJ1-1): GAGVSQSPSNKVTEKGKDVELRCDPISGHTALYWYRQSLGQGLEFLIYFQGNSAPDKSGLPSDRFSAERTGGSVSTLTIQRTQQEDSAVYLCARSASLTFLNTEAFFGQGTRLTVV.

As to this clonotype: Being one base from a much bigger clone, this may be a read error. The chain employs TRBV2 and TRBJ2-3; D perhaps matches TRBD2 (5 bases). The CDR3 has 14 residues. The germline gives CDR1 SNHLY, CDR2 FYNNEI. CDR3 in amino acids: CASPSGAPTDKQYF. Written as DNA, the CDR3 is TGTGCCAGCCCGAGCGGAGCCCCCACAGATAAGCAGTATTTT.

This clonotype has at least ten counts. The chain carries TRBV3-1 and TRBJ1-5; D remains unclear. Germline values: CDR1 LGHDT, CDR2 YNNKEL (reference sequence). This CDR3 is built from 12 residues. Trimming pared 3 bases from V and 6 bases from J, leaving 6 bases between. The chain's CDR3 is CASSQSSQPQHF. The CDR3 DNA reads TGTGCCAGCAGCCAGAGTAGTCAGCCCCAGCATTTT.

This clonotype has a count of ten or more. The CDR3 loop is CASSYQGAGVNNEQFF. Here the CDR3 DNA reads TGTGCCAGCAGTTACCAGGGGGCGGGAGTTAACAATGAGCAGTTCTTC. The chain carries TRBV6-5 and TRBJ2-1; D is perhaps TRBD1 (8 bases). Per germline, CDR1 MNHEY and CDR2 SVGAGI. Trimming cost V 2 bases and J 5 bases, with 16 bases left between them. The CDR3 loop spans 16 amino acids.

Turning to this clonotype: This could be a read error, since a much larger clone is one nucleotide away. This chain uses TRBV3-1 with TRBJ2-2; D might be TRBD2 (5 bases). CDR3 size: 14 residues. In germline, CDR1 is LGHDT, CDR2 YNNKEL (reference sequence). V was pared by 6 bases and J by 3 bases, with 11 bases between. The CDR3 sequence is CASRYGDDTGELFF. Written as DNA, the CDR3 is TGTGCCAGCAGGTACGGGGATGACACCGGGGAGCTGTTTTTT.

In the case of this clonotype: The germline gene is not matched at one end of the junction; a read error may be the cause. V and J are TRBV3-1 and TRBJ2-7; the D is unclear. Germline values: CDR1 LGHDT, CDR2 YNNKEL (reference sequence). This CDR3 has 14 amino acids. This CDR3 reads CASSQDRRSNERYF. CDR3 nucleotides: TGTGCCAGCAGCCAAGACCGCAGGAGCAACGAGCGGTACTTC.

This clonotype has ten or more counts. CDR3 protein: CASKIRRESDTQYF. The CDR3 DNA is TGTGCCAGCAAAATAAGGCGGGAGTCAGATACGCAGTATTTT. The V call is TRBV6-1, the J call TRBJ2-3, with 7 bases fitting TRBD2. With 7 bases clipped from V and 4 bases from J, the junction kept 8 bases outside the gene matches. The CDR3 loop spans 14 amino acids. Germline V CDR1 and CDR2: MNHNS, SASEGT.

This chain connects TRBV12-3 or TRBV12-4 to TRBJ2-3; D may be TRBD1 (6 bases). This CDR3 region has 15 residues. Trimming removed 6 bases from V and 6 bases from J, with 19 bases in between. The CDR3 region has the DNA TGTGCCAGCAGCCCTCCCCCAGAAAGGGGGGATACGCAGTATTTT. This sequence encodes CASSPPPERGDTQYF.

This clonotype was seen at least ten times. In DNA form, the CDR3 reads TGTGCCAGCAGCTACGGGACAGGGCGGACAGATACGCAGTATTTT. It yields the protein CASSYGTGRTDTQYF. The J gene is TRBJ2-3, the V gene TRBV7-3; TRBD1 aligns across 9 bases. The CDR3 length is 15 residues. Unmatched junction bases numbered 5, after V lost 4 bases and J lost 3 bases. Germline loops: CDR1 SGHTA, CDR2 FQGTGA.

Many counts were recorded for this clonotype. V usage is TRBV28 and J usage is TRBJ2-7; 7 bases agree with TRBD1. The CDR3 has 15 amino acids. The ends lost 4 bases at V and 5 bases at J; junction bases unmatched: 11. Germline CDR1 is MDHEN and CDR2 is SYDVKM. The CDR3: CASSSPWDSEDEQYF. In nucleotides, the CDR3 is TGTGCCAGCAGTTCCCCCTGGGACAGCGAGGACGAGCAGTACTTC.

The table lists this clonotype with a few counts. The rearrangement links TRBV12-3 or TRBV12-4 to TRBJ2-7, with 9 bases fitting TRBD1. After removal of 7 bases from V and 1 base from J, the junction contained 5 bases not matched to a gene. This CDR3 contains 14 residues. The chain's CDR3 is CASTRTGASYEQYF. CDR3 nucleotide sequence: TGTGCCAGCACTCGGACAGGGGCTTCCTACGAGCAGTACTTC.

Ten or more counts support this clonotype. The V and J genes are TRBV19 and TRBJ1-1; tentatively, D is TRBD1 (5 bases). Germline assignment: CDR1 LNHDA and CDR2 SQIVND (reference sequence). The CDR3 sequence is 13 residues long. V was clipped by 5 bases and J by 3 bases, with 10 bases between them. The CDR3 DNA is TGTGCCAGTAGTCCGGACACCGACACTGAAGCTTTCTTT. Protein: CASSPDTDTEAFF.

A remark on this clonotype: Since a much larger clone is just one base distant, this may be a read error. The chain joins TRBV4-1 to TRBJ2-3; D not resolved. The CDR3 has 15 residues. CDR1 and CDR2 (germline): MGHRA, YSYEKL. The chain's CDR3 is CASRQDGAYTDTQYF. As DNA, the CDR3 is TGCGCCAGCAGACAAGATGGTGCTTACACAGATACGCAGTATTTT.

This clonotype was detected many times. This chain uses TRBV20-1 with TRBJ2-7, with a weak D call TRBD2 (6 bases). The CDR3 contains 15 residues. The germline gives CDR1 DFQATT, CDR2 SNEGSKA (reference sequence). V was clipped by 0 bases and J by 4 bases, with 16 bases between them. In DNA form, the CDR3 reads TGCAGTGCTAGAGATCGGCGGGACGGTGGGTACGAGCAGTACTTC. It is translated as CSARDRRDGGYEQYF.

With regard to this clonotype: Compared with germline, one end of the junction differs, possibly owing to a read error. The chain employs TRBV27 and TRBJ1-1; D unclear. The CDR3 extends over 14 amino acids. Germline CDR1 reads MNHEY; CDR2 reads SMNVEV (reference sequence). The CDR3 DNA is TGTGCCATCAGTCTCGGTTCCACGAACACTGAAGCTTTCTTT. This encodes CAISLGSTNTEAFF.

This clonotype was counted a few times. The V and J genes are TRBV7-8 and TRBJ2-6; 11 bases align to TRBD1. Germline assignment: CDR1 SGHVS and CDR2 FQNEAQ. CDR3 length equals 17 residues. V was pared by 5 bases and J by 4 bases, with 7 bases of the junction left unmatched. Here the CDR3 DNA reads TGTGCCAGCAGCGGCGGACAGGGGGCGGTAGGGGCCAACGTCCTGACTTTC. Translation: CASSGGQGAVGANVLTF.

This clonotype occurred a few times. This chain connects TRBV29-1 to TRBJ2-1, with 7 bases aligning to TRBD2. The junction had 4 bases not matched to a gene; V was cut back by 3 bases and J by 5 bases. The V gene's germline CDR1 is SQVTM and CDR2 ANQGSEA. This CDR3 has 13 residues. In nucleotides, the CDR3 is TGCAGCGTTGACCCAGCGGGAAACAATGAGCAGTTCTTC. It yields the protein CSVDPAGNNEQFF.